The rows below give T cell receptor beta chains drawn from one sample of a study of control samples from healthy donors and cancer patients. TCRdb's copy holds only in-frame clones and misses some; the assay was immunoSEQ multiplex PCR. This sample yields under 200,000 clones, of which approximately 92% are seen a single time; approximately 4% belongs to the top ten. The specimen sequenced was blood. The receptors come from an older woman in good health. The CDR3 runs from the conserved cysteine through the conserved F or W. Fields, in order: V gene, clone size, J gene, CDR3 length, D gene, CDR3 protein, CDR3 DNA. The D gene is left open where the match is weak. Only part of the rows carry a size: once, few, many, or a class if the clone is expanded.

TRBV6-5	once	TRBJ1-1	13	-	CASSNGGGTEAFF	TGTGCCAGCAGCAACGGGGGGGGCACTGAAGCTTTCTTT
TRBV5-4	once	TRBJ2-7	15	TRBD2	CASSPGQRGLYEQYF	TGTGCCAGCAGCCCAGGCCAGCGGGGTCTGTACGAGCAGTACTTC
TRBV7-2	few	TRBJ2-1	15	-	CASSLAESSYNEQFF	TGTGCCAGCAGCTTAGCGGAGAGCTCCTACAATGAGCAGTTCTTC
TRBV2	-	TRBJ1-3	14	-	CASRGGYSGNTIYF	TGTGCCAGCAGGGGGGGATACTCTGGAAACACCATATATTTT
TRBV4-3	-	TRBJ1-3	20	-	CASSQESLQSESLSGNTIYF	TGCGCCAGCAGCCAAGAATCTTTGCAGAGCGAAAGCCTTTCTGGAAACACCATATATTTT
TRBV7-2	-	TRBJ2-3	16	-	CASSFAGNGGVDTQYF	TGTGCCAGCAGCTTTGCCGGGAACGGGGGTGTAGATACGCAGTATTTT
TRBV19	-	TRBJ1-5	15	-	CASRDSPSSNQPQHF	TGTGCCAGTAGAGACTCGCCTAGCAGCAATCAGCCCCAGCATTTT
TRBV18	-	TRBJ1-2	14	-	CASSQQGENYGYTF	TGTGCCAGCTCACAACAGGGCGAAAACTATGGCTACACCTTC
TRBV7-3	-	TRBJ1-1	14	-	CASSLLQMNTEAFF	TGTGCCAGCAGCTTATTACAGATGAACACTGAAGCTTTCTTT
TRBV24-1	-	TRBJ2-3	14	TRBD1	CATSTSQGRDTQYF	TGTGCCACCAGTACGTCACAGGGGCGAGATACGCAGTATTTT
TRBV18	-	TRBJ1-4	15	-	CASSPLRTQNEKLFF	TGTGCCAGCTCACCACTCCGGACTCAGAATGAAAAACTGTTTTTT
TRBV7-3	-	TRBJ1-2	15	TRBD1	CASSAYPGQGGTITF	TGTGCCAGCAGCGCCTATCCGGGACAGGGGGGAACTATAACCTTC
TRBV7-2	-	TRBJ1-1	13	-	CASSLTGTTPPDF	TGTGCCAGCAGCTTGACCGGGACAACACCCCCAGATTTT
TRBV12-3/TRBV12-4	-	TRBJ2-5	11	-	CASSSGETQYF	TGTGCCAGCAGTTCTGGGGAGACCCAGTACTTC
TRBV6-5	-	TRBJ1-5	14	-	CASSYSGGSQPQHF	TGTGCCAGCAGTTACTCGGGGGGTTCTCAGCCCCAGCATTTT
TRBV7-7	once	TRBJ1-4	16	-	CASSPRSGGGREKLFF	TGTGCTAGCAGCCCCCGTAGTGGTGGGGGCAGGGAAAAACTGTTTTTT
TRBV11-2	-	TRBJ2-3	17	TRBD2	CASSASMTSGGAGLQYF	TGTGCCAGCAGCGCGAGCATGACTAGCGGGGGGGCTGGCTTGCAGTATTTT
TRBV18	-	TRBJ1-1	15	-	CASSPPSKRGTEAFF	TGTGCCAGCTCACCACCGTCAAAGAGGGGAACTGAAGCTTTCTTT
TRBV4-1	-	TRBJ2-3	16	TRBD2	CASSRLGTSGEDTQYF	TGCGCCAGCAGCCGCCTAGGGACTAGCGGGGAAGATACGCAGTATTTT
TRBV3-1/TRBV3-2	-	TRBJ2-5	15	TRBD2	CASSQVGTSLETQYF	TGTGCCAGCAGCCAAGTTGGGACTAGCTTGGAGACCCAGTACTTC
TRBV7-2	-	TRBJ2-7	13	TRBD1	CASSPLGTGEQYF	TGTGCCAGCAGCCCACTGGGGACAGGGGAGCAGTACTTC
TRBV19	-	TRBJ2-1	15	-	CASSMTRGGYNEQFF	TGTGCCAGTAGTATGACGAGGGGGGGCTACAATGAGCAGTTCTTC
TRBV9	-	TRBJ1-2	13	-	CASSPGNRDGYTF	TGTGCCAGCAGCCCGGGAAACAGGGACGGCTACACCTTC
TRBV4-3	-	TRBJ2-7	11	-	CASSQDGRSYF	TGCGCCAGCAGCCAAGACGGCAGGTCGTACTTC
TRBV3-1/TRBV3-2	-	TRBJ2-3	17	TRBD2	CASSQERGGGFTDTQYF	TGTGCCAGCAGCCAAGAGCGAGGCGGGGGGTTCACAGATACGCAGTATTTT
TRBV7-2	once	TRBJ1-1	15	-	CASSPGGALNTEAFF	TGTGCCAGCAGCCCGGGGGGGGCCTTGAACACTGAAGCTTTCTTT
TRBV3-1/TRBV3-2	-	TRBJ1-5	14	-	CASSQGSSNQPQHF	TGTGCCAGCAGCCAGGGGTCAAGCAATCAGCCCCAGCATTTT
TRBV10-2	few	TRBJ2-1	13	-	CASSVTGEGEQFF	TGCGCCAGCAGTGTGACAGGGGAGGGTGAGCAGTTCTTC
TRBV6-5	-	TRBJ2-7	13	-	CASSYSYSYEQYF	TGTGCCAGCAGTTACTCGTACTCCTACGAGCAGTACTTC
TRBV2	-	TRBJ1-5	13	-	CASSRHENQPQHF	TGTGCCAGCAGTCGACATGAAAATCAGCCCCAGCATTTT
TRBV7-6	once	TRBJ1-2	17	-	CASSLIFEGEDNYGYTF	TGTGCCAGCAGCTTAATTTTTGAGGGGGAAGATAACTATGGCTACACCTTC
TRBV25-1	-	TRBJ1-1	16	-	CASSAILQVRPTEAFF	TGTGCCAGCAGTGCTATATTGCAGGTACGCCCCACTGAAGCTTTCTTT
TRBV21-1	-	TRBJ1-5	17	-	CASSSPWGQGMSQPQHF	TGTGCCAGCAGCTCTCCATGGGGACAGGGAATGAGTCAGCCCCAGCATTTT
TRBV2	-	TRBJ1-1	17	TRBD1	CASSEEGAQAGMTEAFF	TGTGCCAGCAGTGAAGAGGGGGCGCAAGCAGGAATGACTGAAGCTTTCTTT
TRBV7-9	-	TRBJ2-5	14	-	CASSLFQGQETQYF	TGTGCCAGCAGCTTATTCCAGGGACAAGAGACCCAGTACTTC
TRBV10-3	-	TRBJ1-3	15	TRBD1	CAISGSGGIGNTIYF	TGTGCCATCAGTGGTTCAGGGGGCATTGGAAACACCATATATTTT
TRBV29-1	-	TRBJ1-1	13	TRBD1	CSAKDRWDTEAFF	TGCAGCGCCAAGGACAGGTGGGACACTGAAGCTTTCTTT
TRBV11-2	-	TRBJ1-2	14	-	CASSPTTGDYGYTF	TGTGCCAGCAGCCCTACCACGGGAGACTATGGCTACACCTTC
TRBV5-1	-	TRBJ2-6	14	-	CASSPGGEANVLTF	TGCGCCAGCAGCCCGGGTGGTGAGGCCAACGTCCTGACTTTC
TRBV5-6	-	TRBJ1-5	14	-	CASSLVGVNQPQHF	TGTGCCAGCAGCTTGGTTGGGGTAAATCAGCCCCAGCATTTT
TRBV12-5	-	TRBJ1-2	20	TRBD1	CASGFRPNLGQGASRYGYTF	TGTGCTAGTGGTTTCCGCCCTAATCTGGGACAGGGGGCATCGAGATATGGCTACACCTTC
TRBV11-2	once	TRBJ1-4	15	-	CASSLRGYHNEKLFF	TGTGCCAGCAGCTTAAGGGGGTACCATAATGAAAAACTGTTTTTT
TRBV2	-	TRBJ1-3	19	-	CASTLKVRRGEDSGNTIYF	TGTGCCAGCACTCTGAAAGTGCGTAGGGGCGAGGACTCTGGAAACACCATATATTTT
TRBV3-1/TRBV3-2	-	TRBJ2-1	13	-	CASSQDLAGEQFF	TGTGCCAGCAGCCAAGATTTGGCTGGTGAGCAGTTCTTC
TRBV9	-	TRBJ1-6	14	-	CASSAPGQPFTLHF	TGTGCCAGCAGCGCACCTGGACAGCCCTTCACCCTCCACTTT
TRBV27	-	TRBJ1-4	15	-	CARTTADTAREKLFF	TGTGCCAGAACGACCGCCGACACGGCTCGTGAAAAACTGTTTTTT
TRBV19	-	TRBJ1-5	15	-	CASSTEGGDNQPQHF	TGTGCCAGTAGTACCGAGGGAGGGGACAATCAGCCCCAGCATTTT
TRBV6-2/TRBV6-3	-	TRBJ2-7	14	-	CASSTLDSTYEQYF	TGTGCCAGCAGTACCCTGGACAGCACCTACGAGCAGTACTTC
TRBV4-1	-	TRBJ2-7	13	-	CASSLDRKYEQYF	TGCGCCAGCAGCCTGGACAGAAAATACGAGCAGTACTTC
TRBV18	-	TRBJ1-2	15	-	CASSPPFPADYGYTF	TGTGCCAGCTCACCACCATTCCCCGCGGACTATGGCTACACCTTC
TRBV20-1	-	TRBJ2-7	11	-	CSGSRGYEQYF	TGCAGTGGGAGCAGGGGTTACGAGCAGTACTTC
TRBV21-1	-	TRBJ1-2	17	-	CASSKVWDLTGDYGYTF	TGTGCCAGCAGCAAAGTTTGGGATCTAACAGGGGACTATGGCTACACCTTC
TRBV28	-	TRBJ1-1	15	TRBD1	CASSLGDRPNTEAFF	TGTGCCAGCAGTCTAGGGGACAGGCCAAACACTGAAGCTTTCTTT
TRBV2	-	TRBJ2-7	14	-	CASIHLRRPLEQYF	TGTGCCAGCATCCACTTGAGGAGGCCCTTAGAGCAGTACTTC
TRBV4-1	-	TRBJ1-2	15	-	CASSQDPRANYGYTF	TGCGCCAGCAGCCAAGACCCCAGGGCTAACTATGGCTACACCTTC
TRBV18	-	TRBJ1-4	14	-	CASSLPDRREKLFF	TGTGCCAGCTCACTACCCGACCGGAGAGAAAAACTGTTTTTT
TRBV29-1	-	TRBJ2-7	15	TRBD1	CSVEGEQGPPYEQYF	TGCAGCGTTGAAGGAGAACAGGGGCCGCCCTACGAGCAGTACTTC